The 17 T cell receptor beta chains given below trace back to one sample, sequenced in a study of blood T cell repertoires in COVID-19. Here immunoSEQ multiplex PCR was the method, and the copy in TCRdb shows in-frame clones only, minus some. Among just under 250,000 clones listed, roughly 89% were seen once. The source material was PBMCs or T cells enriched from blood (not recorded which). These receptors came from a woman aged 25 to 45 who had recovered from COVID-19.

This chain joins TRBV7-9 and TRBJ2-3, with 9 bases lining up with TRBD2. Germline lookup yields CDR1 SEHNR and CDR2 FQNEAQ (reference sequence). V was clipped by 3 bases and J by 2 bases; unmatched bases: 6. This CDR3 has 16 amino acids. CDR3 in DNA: TGTGCCAGCAGCTTGGTAGCGGGAGTCGTCACAGATACGCAGTATTTT. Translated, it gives CASSLVAGVVTDTQYF. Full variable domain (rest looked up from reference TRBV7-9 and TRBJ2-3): DTGVSQNPRHKITKRGQNVTFRCDPISEHNRLYWYRQTLGQGPEFLTYFQNEAQLEKSRLLSDRFSAERPKGSFSTLEIQRTEQGDSAMYLCASSLVAGVVTDTQYFGPGTRLTVL.

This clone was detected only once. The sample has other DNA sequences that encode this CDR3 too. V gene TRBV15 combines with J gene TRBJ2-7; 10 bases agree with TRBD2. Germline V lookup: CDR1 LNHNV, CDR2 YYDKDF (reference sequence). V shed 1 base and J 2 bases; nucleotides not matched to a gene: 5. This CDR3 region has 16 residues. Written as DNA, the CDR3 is TGTGCCACCAGCAGAGGGGGCCTAGCGGGGGCCTACGAGCAGTACTTC. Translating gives CATSRGGLAGAYEQYF.

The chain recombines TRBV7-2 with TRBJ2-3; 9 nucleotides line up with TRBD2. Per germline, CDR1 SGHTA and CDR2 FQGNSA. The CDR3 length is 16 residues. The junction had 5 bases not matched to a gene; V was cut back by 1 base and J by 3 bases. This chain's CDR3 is CASSLGAGGPTDTQYF. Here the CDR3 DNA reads TGTGCCAGCAGCTTAGGGGCGGGAGGGCCGACAGATACGCAGTATTTT.

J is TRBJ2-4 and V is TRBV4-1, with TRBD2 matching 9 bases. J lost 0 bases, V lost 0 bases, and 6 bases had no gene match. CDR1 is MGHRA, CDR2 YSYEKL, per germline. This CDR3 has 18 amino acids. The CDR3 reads CASSQEPSGALAKNIQYF. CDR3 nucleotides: TGCGCCAGCAGCCAAGAACCTAGCGGGGCTCTAGCCAAAAACATTCAGTACTTC.

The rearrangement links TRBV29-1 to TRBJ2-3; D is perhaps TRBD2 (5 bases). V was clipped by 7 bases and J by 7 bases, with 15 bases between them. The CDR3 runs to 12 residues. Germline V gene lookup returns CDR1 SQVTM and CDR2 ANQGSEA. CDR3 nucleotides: TGCAGCGCCCCCGAGGGCCCTCATACGCAGTATTTT. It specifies CSAPEGPHTQYF.

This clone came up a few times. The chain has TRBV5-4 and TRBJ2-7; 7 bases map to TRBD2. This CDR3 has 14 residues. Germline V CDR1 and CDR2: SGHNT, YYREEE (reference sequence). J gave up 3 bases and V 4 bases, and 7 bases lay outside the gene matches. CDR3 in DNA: TGTGCCAGCAGCGGGGGTCGCGGGAGCTACGAGCAGTACTTC. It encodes CASSGGRGSYEQYF.

CDR3: CASSLRISGVRDQPQHF. The CDR3 nucleotides are TGTGCCAGCAGCTTACGAATCAGCGGTGTACGGGATCAGCCCCAGCATTTT. The chain couples TRBV7-2 to TRBJ1-5; D ambiguous. The CDR3 contains 17 residues. V was shortened by 2 bases and J by 5 bases, with 19 bases between the two germline ends. CDR1 and CDR2 from the germline V gene are SGHTA and FQGNSA.

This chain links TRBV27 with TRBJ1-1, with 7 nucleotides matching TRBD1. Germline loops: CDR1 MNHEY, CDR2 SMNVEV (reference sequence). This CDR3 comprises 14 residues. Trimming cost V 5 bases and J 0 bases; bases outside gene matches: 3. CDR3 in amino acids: CASSRQGLNTEAFF. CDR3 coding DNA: TGTGCCAGCAGTAGACAGGGATTGAACACTGAAGCTTTCTTT.

The CDR3 spells CASSSGGSDGYTF. The CDR3 nucleotides are TGTGCCAGCAGCTCTGGGGGCTCCGACGGCTACACCTTC. This sequence joins TRBV7-3 and TRBJ1-2, with D tentatively TRBD1 (6 bases). Germline CDR1 is SGHTA and CDR2 is FQGTGA. The V end was cut by 4 bases, the J end by 8 bases, with 14 bases between. The CDR3 is made up of 13 amino acids.

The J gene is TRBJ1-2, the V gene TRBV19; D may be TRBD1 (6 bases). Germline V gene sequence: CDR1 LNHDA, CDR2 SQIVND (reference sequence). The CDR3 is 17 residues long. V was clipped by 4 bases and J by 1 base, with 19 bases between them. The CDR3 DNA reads TGTGCCAGTAGTAGGGATTATGGACAGCTCCGTAACTATGGCTACACCTTC. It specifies CASSRDYGQLRNYGYTF.

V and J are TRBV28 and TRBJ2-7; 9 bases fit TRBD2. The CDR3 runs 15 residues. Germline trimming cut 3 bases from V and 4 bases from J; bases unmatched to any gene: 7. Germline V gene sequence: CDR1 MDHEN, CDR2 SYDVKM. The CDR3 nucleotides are TGTGCCAGCAGTTTGCCCGGCGGGAGGGCGTACGAGCAGTACTTC. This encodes CASSLPGGRAYEQYF.

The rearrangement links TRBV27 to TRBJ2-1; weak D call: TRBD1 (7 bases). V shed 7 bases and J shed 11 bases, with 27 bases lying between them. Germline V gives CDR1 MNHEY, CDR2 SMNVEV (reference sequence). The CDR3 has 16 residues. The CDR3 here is CASIGRPGQRVLKQFF. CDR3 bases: TGTGCCAGCATCGGGAGACCGGGACAGAGGGTCCTTAAGCAGTTCTTC.

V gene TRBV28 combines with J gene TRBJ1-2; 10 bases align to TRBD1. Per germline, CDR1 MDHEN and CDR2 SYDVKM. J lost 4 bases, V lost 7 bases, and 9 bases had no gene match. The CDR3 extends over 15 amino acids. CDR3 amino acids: CASTPSGTGAYGYTF. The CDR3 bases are TGTGCCAGCACCCCTTCCGGGACAGGGGCCTATGGCTACACCTTC.

The chain's CDR3 is CASSTLGGTGNTIYF. The CDR3 bases are TGTGCCAGCAGTACGCTTGGAGGGACCGGAAACACCATATATTTT. The chain is built from TRBV28 and TRBJ1-3; tentative D call: TRBD1 (5 bases). Deletions cut 5 bases from V and 4 bases from J, with 15 bases between. CDR1 and CDR2 (germline): MDHEN, SYDVKM. The length of the CDR3 is 15 residues. Full variable domain (missing parts from reference TRBV28 and TRBJ1-3): DVKVTQSSRYLVKRTGEKVFLECVQDMDHENMFWYRQDPGLGLRLIYFSYDVKMKEKGDIPEGYSVSREKKERFSLILESASTNQTSMYLCASSTLGGTGNTIYFGEGSWLTVV.

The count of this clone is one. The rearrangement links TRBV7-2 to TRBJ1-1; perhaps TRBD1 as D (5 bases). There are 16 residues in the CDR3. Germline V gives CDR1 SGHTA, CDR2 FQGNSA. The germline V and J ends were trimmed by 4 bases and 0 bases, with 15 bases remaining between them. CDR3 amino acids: CASSSGMFGMNTEAFF. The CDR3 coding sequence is TGTGCCAGCAGCTCAGGGATGTTTGGTATGAACACTGAAGCTTTCTTT.

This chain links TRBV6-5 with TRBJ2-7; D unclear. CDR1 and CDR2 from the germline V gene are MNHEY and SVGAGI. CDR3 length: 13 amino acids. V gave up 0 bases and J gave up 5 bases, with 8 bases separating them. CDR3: CASSYSGQNEQYF. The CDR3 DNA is TGTGCCAGCAGTTACTCGGGCCAGAACGAGCAGTACTTC.

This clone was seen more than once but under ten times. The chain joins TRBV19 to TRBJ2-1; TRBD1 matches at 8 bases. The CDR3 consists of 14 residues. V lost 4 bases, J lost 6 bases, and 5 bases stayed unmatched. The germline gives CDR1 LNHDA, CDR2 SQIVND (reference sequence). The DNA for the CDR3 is TGTGCCAGTAGTACGACAGGGGCAGGCAATGAGCAGTTCTTC. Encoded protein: CASSTTGAGNEQFF.